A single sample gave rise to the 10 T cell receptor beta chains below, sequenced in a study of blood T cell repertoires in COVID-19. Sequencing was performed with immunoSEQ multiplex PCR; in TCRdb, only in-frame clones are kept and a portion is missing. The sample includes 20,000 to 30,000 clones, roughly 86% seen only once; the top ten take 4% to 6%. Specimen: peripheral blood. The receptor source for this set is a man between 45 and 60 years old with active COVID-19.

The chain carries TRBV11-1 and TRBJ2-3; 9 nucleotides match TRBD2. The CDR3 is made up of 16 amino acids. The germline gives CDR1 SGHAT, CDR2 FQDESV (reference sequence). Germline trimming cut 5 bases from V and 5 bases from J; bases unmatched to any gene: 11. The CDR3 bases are TGTGCCAGCAGCAAAGCTAGCGGGGCCTTCAGAGATACGCAGTATTTT. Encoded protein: CASSKASGAFRDTQYF. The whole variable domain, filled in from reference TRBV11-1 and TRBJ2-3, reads EAEVAQSPRYKITEKSQAVAFWCDPISGHATLYWYRQILGQGPELLVQFQDESVVDDSQLPKDRFSAERLKGVDSTLKIQPAELGDSAMYLCASSKASGAFRDTQYFGPGTRLTVL.

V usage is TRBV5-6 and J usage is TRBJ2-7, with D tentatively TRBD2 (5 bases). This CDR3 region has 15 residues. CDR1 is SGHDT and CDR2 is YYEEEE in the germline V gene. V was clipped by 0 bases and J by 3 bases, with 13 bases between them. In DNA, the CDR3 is TGTGCCAGCAGCTTGGCTCCCGGGAAGAGCTACGAGCAGTACTTC. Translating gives CASSLAPGKSYEQYF.

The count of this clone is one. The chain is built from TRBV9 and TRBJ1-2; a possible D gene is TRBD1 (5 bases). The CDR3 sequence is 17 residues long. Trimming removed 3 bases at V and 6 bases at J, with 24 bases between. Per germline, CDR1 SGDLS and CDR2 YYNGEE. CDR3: CASSARGARRGLNGYTF. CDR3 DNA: TGTGCCAGCAGCGCTCGCGGGGCCAGAAGGGGACTAAATGGCTACACCTTC.

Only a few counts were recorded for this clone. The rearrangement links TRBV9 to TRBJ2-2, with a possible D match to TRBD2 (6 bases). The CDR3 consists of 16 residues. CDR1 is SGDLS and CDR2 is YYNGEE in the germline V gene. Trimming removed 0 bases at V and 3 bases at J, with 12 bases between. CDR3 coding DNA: TGTGCCAGCAGCGTAGATGGCGGGACGCACACCGGGGAGCTGTTTTTT. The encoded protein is CASSVDGGTHTGELFF. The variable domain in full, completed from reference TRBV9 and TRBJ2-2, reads DSGVTQTPKHLITATGQRVTLRCSPRSGDLSVYWYQQSLDQGLQFLIQYYNGEERAKGNILERFSAQQFPDLHSELNLSSLELGDSALYFCASSVDGGTHTGELFFGEGSRLTVL.

The CDR3 spells CASSPTGGNTEAFF. The CDR3 region has the DNA TGTGCCAGCAGCCCCACCGGGGGGAACACTGAAGCTTTCTTT. The chain links TRBV7-2 to TRBJ1-1, with D possibly being TRBD1 (5 bases). CDR3 length equals 14 residues. V was trimmed by 5 bases and J by 1 base, leaving 11 bases between them. Looked up from germline, CDR1 is SGHTA and CDR2 is FQGNSA.

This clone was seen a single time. The CDR3 nucleotides are TGTGCCATCCCGGGACTCGTTAAGGGCTGCGAGCAGTACTTC. It is translated as CAIPGLVKGCEQYF. J is TRBJ2-7 and V is TRBV21-1; the table's D gene call, TRBD2, was not cross checked with the DNA. TRBV21-1 is classified as a pseudogene. The CDR3 sequence is 14 residues long.

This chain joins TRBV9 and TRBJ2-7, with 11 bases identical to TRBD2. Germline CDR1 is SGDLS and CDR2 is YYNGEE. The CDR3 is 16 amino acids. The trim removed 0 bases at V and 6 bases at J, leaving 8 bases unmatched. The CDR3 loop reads CASSVEVAGGLGEQYF. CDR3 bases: TGTGCCAGCAGCGTAGAGGTAGCGGGGGGGCTGGGCGAGCAGTACTTC.

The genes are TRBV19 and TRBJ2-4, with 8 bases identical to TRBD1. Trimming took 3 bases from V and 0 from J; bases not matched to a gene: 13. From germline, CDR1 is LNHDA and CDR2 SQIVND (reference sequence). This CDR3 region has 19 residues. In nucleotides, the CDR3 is TGTGCCAGTAGTATCGAGGGGGGACAGGCTAAACTAGCCAAAAACATTCAGTACTTC. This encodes CASSIEGGQAKLAKNIQYF.

The CDR3 sequence: CASSFLAGNTGELFF. CDR3 sequence (DNA): TGTGCCAGCAGCTTTCTAGCGGGGAACACCGGGGAGCTGTTTTTT. V usage is TRBV7-3 and J usage is TRBJ2-2, with TRBD2 matching over 8 bases. The junction had 1 base not matched to a gene; V was cut back by 3 bases and J by 1 base. Germline values: CDR1 SGHTA, CDR2 FQGTGA. The CDR3 extends over 15 amino acids.

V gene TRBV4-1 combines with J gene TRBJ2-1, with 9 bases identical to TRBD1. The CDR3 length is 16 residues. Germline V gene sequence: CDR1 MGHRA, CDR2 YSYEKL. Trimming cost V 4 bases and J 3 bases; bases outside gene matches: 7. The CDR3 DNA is TGCGCCAGCAGCCCACTCTGGGACAGGGACTACAATGAGCAGTTCTTC. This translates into CASSPLWDRDYNEQFF.